The text below deals with one T cell receptor beta chain. This clone was found a few times. The antigen it recognizes is unknown. The sample holds no much larger clone one base away, and base qualities are not on file. The data stem from a study of blood T cell repertoires in COVID-19 (dated by TCRdb to 2020 to 2021). Concerning the study at large: The collaborator samples originated in the United States, Italy and Spain and spanned the acute and convalescent phases of COVID-19. A freely available public database, intended as a resource for researchers studying the immune response to SARS-CoV-2, is where the repertoires were released. A de-identified subject ID, COVID-19 status, age in years and sex were almost always included in the sample metadata. The prospective study material was composed of cDNA or gDNA derived from T cells, B-cell-depleted T cells, or PBMCs. Deeply sampled blood TCRbeta repertoires from subjects exposed to, actively infected with, or recovered from COVID-19 were included in the dataset. Where available, HLA class I and class II types were taken from metadata supplied by the sample provider and were not determined by assay-based typing. Samples came from the ongoing ImmuneRACE study (first 160 participants) plus 1,254 subjects from 6 global collaborators.

TCRbeta CDR3 regions were amplified from genomic DNA using the immunoSEQ Assay, a bias-controlled multiplex PCR. As for how the authors treated the data: Within the assay, amplification of reference gene primers was used to estimate how many nucleated cells each sample contained. Sequence reads were collapsed and filtered to measure the absolute abundance of every unique TCRbeta CDR3 rearrangement. For each sample, productive Simpson clonality was calculated as the square root of Simpson's diversity index across productive rearrangements. The clones in this table, taken by TCRdb from immuneACCESS, are in-frame only. Not every clone is retained; where verified, under half of the shortfall comes from an unresolved V gene, and the cause of the rest is unknown. V and J calls and clone size are as listed in that table; D and trimming were resolved from the DNA. The table for this sample lists 60,000 to 75,000 clones; 75% to 90% of them were counted only once. The top ten constitute over 10% of the sample.

The investigation overall reported the following: How much clinical and demographic metadata was included differed by source and by participant, and the metadata was provided uncurated.

Collaborating institutions collected whole blood in K2EDTA tubes following their own protocols. Collaborator samples were shipped for TCRbeta analysis as frozen whole blood, isolated PBMCs, or DNA extracted from either sample type. CDR1 WNHNN and CDR2 SYGVQD are derived from the germline V gene (reference sequence). The germline ends are 19 bases apart after V is trimmed by 5 bases and J by 1 base. The CDR3 has 17 amino acids, counting the end cysteine and phenylalanine. Of the read, only the CDR3 DNA is kept; its 51 bases are in frame from base 1. Sequences were obtained from peripheral blood. The sequence joins TRBV10-1 to TRBJ2-3; TRBD1 is perhaps the D gene, given 6 matching bases. The sequence derives from a human donor in a cohort sampled during active COVID-19. The sequence in DNA is TGCGCCAGCAGTAAATACACGGGACAATCCGGCACAGATACGCAGTATTTT. This yields the protein CASSKYTGQSGTDTQYF.